This T cell receptor beta chain was identified in a study of cytomegalovirus exposure and HLA in healthy donors. Study findings and constraints: Roughly uniform depth of sequencing across donors was assumed in presence/absence analyses. The authors listed some 160 TCR beta chains as cytomegalovirus-associated.

Trimming stripped 3 bases from V and 8 bases from J, with 11 bases between. The CDR3 runs 13 residues. The V gene's germline CDR1 is MNHEY and CDR2 SMNVEV (reference sequence). On this clone itself: No antigen is known for it.

PCR involved 60 Vbeta and 13 Jbeta primers. Original methodology: A later analysis counted 80 million or so unique TCR beta chains, around 12 million shared. TCRdb keeps only in-frame clones here, not all; method: immunoSEQ multiplex PCR. V and J calls and clone size are copied from that table; D and trimming were computed from the DNA. The data show around 110,000 clones, under 90% seen once. This chain uses TRBV27 with TRBJ2-1; D not certain. Sequencing was done on a sample of PBMCs. This sequence originates from a woman in her twenties or thirties in good health and CMV-seronegative. CDR3 bases: TGTGCCAGCAGTTTGGAGCTTAACGATGAGCAGTTCTTC. Translating gives CASSLELNDEQFF.